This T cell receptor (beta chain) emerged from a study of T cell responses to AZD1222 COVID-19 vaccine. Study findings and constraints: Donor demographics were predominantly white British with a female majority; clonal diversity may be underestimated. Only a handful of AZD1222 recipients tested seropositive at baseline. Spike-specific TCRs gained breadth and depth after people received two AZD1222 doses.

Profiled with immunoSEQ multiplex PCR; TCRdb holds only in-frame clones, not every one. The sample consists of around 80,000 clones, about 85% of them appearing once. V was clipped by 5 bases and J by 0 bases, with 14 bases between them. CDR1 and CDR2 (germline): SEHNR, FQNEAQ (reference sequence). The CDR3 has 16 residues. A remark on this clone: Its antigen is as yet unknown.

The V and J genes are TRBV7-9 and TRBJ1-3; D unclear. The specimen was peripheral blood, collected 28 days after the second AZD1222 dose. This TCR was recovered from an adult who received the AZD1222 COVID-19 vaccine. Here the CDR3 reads CASSPDVHLSGNTIYF. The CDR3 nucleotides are TGTGCCAGCAGCCCAGATGTGCATCTCTCTGGAAACACCATATATTTT.